These T cell receptor beta chains were read from a single sample in a study of cytomegalovirus exposure and HLA in healthy donors. Clones were sequenced by immunoSEQ multiplex PCR, and TCRdb holds only the in-frame ones, with some missing. Across fewer than 70,000 clones, the top ten clones capture 4% to 5.5% of the sample. The sequenced sample was PBMCs. The receptors originated from a man in his thirties or forties in good health and CMV-seropositive. CDR3s leave out the opening cysteine and the closing phenylalanine or tryptophan. The D gene is left open where the match is weak. The listing skips clone size in some rows; elsewhere it reads once, few, many or a size class.

abundance	v_gene	d_gene	j_gene	CDR3aa
NA	TRBV2	NA	TRBJ2-3	ASSRGSSADTQY
NA	TRBV30	TRBD2	TRBJ2-2	AQRLAGVNTGELF
NA	TRBV4-2	NA	TRBJ2-1	ASSQGDSLPDNEQF
NA	TRBV5-1	TRBD1	TRBJ1-1	ASYMTGLTGNTEAF
NA	TRBV11-3	TRBD2	TRBJ2-2	ASTHRTGGDTGELF
NA	TRBV5-1	NA	TRBJ2-2	ASSFGSGAGELF
NA	TRBV25-1	NA	TRBJ1-1	ASSPTAADTEAF
NA	TRBV5-1	TRBD2	TRBJ2-3	ASSVISGGDLDTQY
NA	TRBV4-1	TRBD2	TRBJ2-5	ASSQRRTSGTQETQY
NA	TRBV29-1	NA	TRBJ2-4	SATSGGIAKNIQY
NA	TRBV27	TRBD1	TRBJ2-7	ASSEMTGTAKTYEQY
NA	TRBV29-1	TRBD1	TRBJ2-7	SVEEGDREYEQY
NA	TRBV6-1	NA	TRBJ2-7	ASSEAGYEQY
NA	TRBV19	NA	TRBJ1-1	ASTQGGNTEAF
NA	TRBV5-1	TRBD2	TRBJ2-3	ASSTSGRETDTQY
NA	TRBV30	NA	TRBJ2-7	AWSPSAAHEQY
NA	TRBV9	NA	TRBJ2-7	ASSVEDRNYEQY
NA	TRBV5-1	NA	TRBJ2-1	ASSLAHISYNEQF
NA	TRBV7-6	NA	TRBJ1-3	ASGPSSSGNTIY
NA	TRBV6-1	TRBD1	TRBJ2-7	ASSDGTGASYEQY
NA	TRBV5-1	TRBD2	TRBJ2-5	ASSPTPASGRGETQY
NA	TRBV4-2	NA	TRBJ2-5	ASSQAGFEETQY
NA	TRBV2	NA	TRBJ2-7	ASSRSGEQY
NA	TRBV27	TRBD2	TRBJ2-2	ASSLPPSGRASTTGELF
NA	TRBV2	TRBD1	TRBJ1-5	ASSKGGQGLNQPQH
NA	TRBV15	NA	TRBJ2-5	ATSSEGRETQY
NA	TRBV15	NA	TRBJ2-7	ATSRDMDTAYEQY
NA	TRBV6-5	NA	TRBJ1-2	ASSYSRTGGSYGYT
NA	TRBV4-1	NA	TRBJ1-2	ASSQEWPGENYGYT
NA	TRBV25-1	TRBD1	TRBJ1-4	ASSEGQRLGEKLF
NA	TRBV29-1	TRBD1	TRBJ2-7	SVESGTGFYEQY
NA	TRBV19	NA	TRBJ2-4	ASRGAHAKNIQY
NA	TRBV4-1	NA	TRBJ1-5	ASSQDMGGRGNQPQH
NA	TRBV19	TRBD2	TRBJ2-1	ASSRHSGSSDNEQF
NA	TRBV19	TRBD1	TRBJ1-2	ASTPTGSGSGYT
NA	TRBV7-9	TRBD2	TRBJ2-3	ASSPLAGGTDTQY
NA	TRBV4-2	NA	TRBJ2-1	AVQGRENEQF
NA	TRBV4-1	NA	TRBJ2-1	ASSQLGVQF
NA	TRBV6-5	NA	TRBJ1-1	ASSYSRRGTEAF
NA	TRBV30	TRBD2	TRBJ2-2	ACRSGRARTGELF
NA	TRBV19	NA	TRBJ2-7	ASSPRQTTYEQY
NA	TRBV7-3	NA	TRBJ1-1	ASSLLGGNTEAF
NA	TRBV7-8	TRBD2	TRBJ2-1	ASSLNGLAGSDNEQF
NA	TRBV9	NA	TRBJ2-7	ASSVGPGYTNEQY
NA	TRBV6-5	TRBD1	TRBJ2-5	ASSYTTGVQETQY
NA	TRBV18	NA	TRBJ1-5	ASSPDRDQPQH
NA	TRBV5-1	NA	TRBJ1-3	ASSPWTGNNIY
NA	TRBV6-1	NA	TRBJ1-1	ASSRGNTEAF
NA	TRBV6-6	TRBD1	TRBJ1-5	ASSYADRADQHQH
NA	TRBV15	NA	TRBJ1-5	ATSRGAEDTNQPQH
large	TRBV14	TRBD2	TRBJ2-1	ASSQDLTSGTNEQF
NA	TRBV30	TRBD2	TRBJ2-5	AWSTSGSETQY
NA	TRBV29-1	NA	TRBJ1-5	SVEDRVWNQPQH
NA	TRBV10-2	TRBD1	TRBJ1-2	ATTLDRGDIYGYT